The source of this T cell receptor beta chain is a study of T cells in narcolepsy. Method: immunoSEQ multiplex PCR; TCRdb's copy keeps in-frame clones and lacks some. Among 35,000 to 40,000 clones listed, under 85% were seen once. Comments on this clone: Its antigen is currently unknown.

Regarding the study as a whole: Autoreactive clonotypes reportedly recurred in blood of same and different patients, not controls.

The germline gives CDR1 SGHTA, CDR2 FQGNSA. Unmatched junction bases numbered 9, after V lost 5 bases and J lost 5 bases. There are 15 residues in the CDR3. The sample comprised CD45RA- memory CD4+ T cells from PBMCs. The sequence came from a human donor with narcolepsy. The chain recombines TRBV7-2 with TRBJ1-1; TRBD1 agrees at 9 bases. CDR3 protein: CASSPIQGAGTEAFF. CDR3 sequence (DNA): TGTGCCAGCAGCCCGATACAGGGGGCGGGGACTGAAGCTTTCTTT.